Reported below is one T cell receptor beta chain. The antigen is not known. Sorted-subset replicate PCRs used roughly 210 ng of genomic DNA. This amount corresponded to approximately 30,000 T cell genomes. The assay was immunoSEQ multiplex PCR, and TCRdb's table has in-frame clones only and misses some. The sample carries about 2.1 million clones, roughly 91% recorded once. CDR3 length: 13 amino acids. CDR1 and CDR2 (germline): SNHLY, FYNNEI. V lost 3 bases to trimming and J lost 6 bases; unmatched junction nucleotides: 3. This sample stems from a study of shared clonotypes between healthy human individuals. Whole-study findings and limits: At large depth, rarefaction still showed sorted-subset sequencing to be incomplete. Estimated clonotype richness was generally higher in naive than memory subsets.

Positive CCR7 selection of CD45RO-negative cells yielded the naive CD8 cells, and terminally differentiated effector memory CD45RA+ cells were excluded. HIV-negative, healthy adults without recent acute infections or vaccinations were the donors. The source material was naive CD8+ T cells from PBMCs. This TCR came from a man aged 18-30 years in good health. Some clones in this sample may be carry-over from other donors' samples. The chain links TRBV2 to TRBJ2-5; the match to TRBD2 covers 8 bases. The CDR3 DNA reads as TGTGCCAGCAGTGAGCGACTAGCGAAGACCCAGTACTTC. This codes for CASSERLAKTQYF.